The present entry profiles one TCR beta chain with its context. These data come from a study of blood T cell repertoires in COVID-19. Whole-study context: COVID-19 samples collected from the United States, Italy and Spain covered acute and convalescent phases.

Recovered status in Cohort 3 required two negative PCRs, clearance, or symptom resolution. As originally analysed: Amplification with reference gene primers provided the estimates of nucleated cell counts. Repertoires were generated with immunoSEQ multiplex PCR, while TCRdb's copy carries only in-frame clones and drops some. The DNA was the basis for D and trimming; V, J and clone size are from that table. This sample has around 220,000 clones, with about four fifths found just once. The sequenced sample was PBMCs or T cells enriched from blood (not recorded which). The receptor was isolated from a woman in her thirties or forties who had recovered from COVID-19.

CDR3 sequence reads: CASSLQGANYGYTF. The CDR3 DNA reads TGTGCCAGCAGCTTACAGGGGGCTAACTATGGCTACACCTTC. The rearrangement uses TRBV5-6 and TRBJ1-2, with 8 bases fitting TRBD1. Germline V CDR1 and CDR2: SGHDT, YYEEEE. The CDR3 runs to 14 residues. V shed 2 bases and J 0 bases; nucleotides not matched to a gene: 0.